The 11 T cell receptor beta chains below were found in one sample sequenced in a study of breast tumors, draining lymph nodes, adjacent tissues. Samples came from axillary lymph nodes draining the breast cancer. One entry per CDR3 protein, called by TCRdb with MiXCR from the multiplex PCR reads. The repertoire holds 150,000 to 200,000 distinct CDR3 sequences, with around a third as singletons. The sample comprised axillary lymph node tissue. Receptor source: a female donor with breast cancer. Some clones in this sample may be carry-over from other donors' samples.

This sequence joins TRBV29-1 and TRBJ2-7; TRBD1 matches 10 bases. V dropped 6 bases and J dropped 2; count of bases not matched to a gene: 7. CDR1 and CDR2 (germline): SQVTM, ANQGSEA. The CDR3 loop spans 14 amino acids. The CDR3 bases are TGCAGCGTCCGGACGGGACAGGGGACCTACGAGCAGTACTTC. Its translation: CSVRTGQGTYEQYF.

A note on this clonotype: A much larger clone lies a single base off, so this may be a read error. The chain uses TRBV5-5 and TRBJ2-7; TRBD1 matches 12 bases. With 3 bases clipped from V and 4 bases from J, the junction kept 14 bases outside the gene matches. This CDR3 spans 18 amino acids. CDR1 SGHKS and CDR2 YYEKEE come from the germline V gene (reference sequence). Here the CDR3 DNA reads TGTGCCAGCAGCTACCTGGGGTCAAGGGACAGGGGGCAATACGAGCAGTACTTC. Its protein is CASSYLGSRDRGQYEQYF.

The chain carries TRBV20-1 and TRBJ1-5; TRBD1 might be the D (6 bases). This CDR3 has 15 amino acids. V lost 3 bases to trimming and J lost 4 bases, with 16 bases between them. Germline V gives CDR1 DFQATT, CDR2 SNEGSKA (reference sequence). The CDR3 is CSASPGRGWNQPQHF. Here the CDR3 DNA reads TGCAGTGCTAGCCCGGGGAGGGGGTGGAATCAGCCCCAGCATTTT.

This clonotype showed up just a few times. A much larger clonotype is one base distant, so this may be a read error. V and J are TRBV6-2 or TRBV6-3 and TRBJ1-2; D gene uncertain. CDR1 and CDR2 (germline): MNHEY, SVGEGT. The CDR3 totals 10 residues. V was trimmed by 7 bases and J by 8 bases, leaving 8 bases between them. The CDR3 DNA follows: TGTGCCAGCACCCATATAGGCTACACCTTC. Its translation is CASTHIGYTF.

A few counts support this clonotype. V and J are TRBV5-1 and TRBJ2-5; D call uncertain. This CDR3 comprises 14 residues. Trimming shortened V by 2 bases and J by 8 bases, and 16 bases separated the two germline ends. CDR1 is SGHRS and CDR2 is YFSETQ in the germline V gene. Written as DNA, the CDR3 is TGCGCCAGCAGCTTCATACTGGGCACTGACACCCAGTACTTC. Protein: CASSFILGTDTQYF.

Turning to this clonotype: This likely comes from a read error, as the CDR3 has no conserved phenylalanine or tryptophan at its end. The chain has TRBV7-9 and TRBJ2-6; D is unresolved. This CDR3 is built from 14 residues. Germline CDR1 SEHNR, CDR2 FQNEAQ (reference sequence). V dropped 1 base and J dropped 2 bases, with 3 bases sitting between them. The DNA for the CDR3 is TGTGCCAGCAGCTTAGTCCCTGGGGCCAACGTCCTGACTCTC. Its protein is CASSLVPGANVLTL.

This clonotype was observed at least ten times. Since a much larger clone is just one base distant, this may be a read error. The V call is TRBV7-8, the J call TRBJ2-5; 14 nucleotides match TRBD2. The CDR3 has 15 residues. Germline V gene sequence: CDR1 SGHVS, CDR2 FQNEAQ. Here the CDR3 DNA reads TGTGCCAGCAGCTTAGTGACTAGCGGGGGGGAGACCCAGCACTTC. As protein: CASSLVTSGGETQHF.

A note on this clonotype: The final CDR3 position lacks the conserved phenylalanine or tryptophan, pointing to a likely read error. The DNA is omitted, as the CDR3 cannot be located on it reliably, and the CDR3 follows TCRdb's listing. This chain links TRBV7-8 with TRBJ1-2; the D call TRBD1 from the table was never checked on the DNA. The germline V gene has CDR1 SGHVS and CDR2 FQNEAQ. Ends included, the CDR3 has 12 residues. CDR3 sequence: CASSLHRLVVGY.

A note on this clonotype: The CDR3 ends on some other residue instead of the conserved phenylalanine or tryptophan, so this is likely a read error. No DNA is shown, since the ends of the CDR3 on it are uncertain; the CDR3 is the one TCRdb lists. The CDR3 loop is CARKGQGY. The genes are TRBV2 and TRBJ2-1; the listed D gene, TRBD1, was not tested against the DNA. In germline, CDR1 is SNHLY, CDR2 FYNNEI. The CDR3 is 8 amino acids in total, end residues counted.

V usage is TRBV27 and J usage is TRBJ2-2, with D possibly being TRBD1 or TRBD2 (5 bases each). The ends were cut back, 4 bases at V and 4 bases at J, with 13 bases in the middle. CDR1 and CDR2 from the germline V gene are MNHEY and SMNVEV (reference sequence). CDR3 length equals 15 residues. The CDR3 DNA sequence: TGTGCCAGCAGTTCCTCGAGGGGATTCACCGGGGAGCTGTTTTTT. Its protein is CASSSSRGFTGELFF.

With respect to this clonotype: One base away lies a much larger clone, so this may be a sequencing read error. The CDR3 end shows no conserved phenylalanine or tryptophan, and so a read error is likely. The limits of the CDR3 on the DNA are not certain, so only TCRdb's listed CDR3 is given. The chain has TRBV13 and TRBJ1-3; the table assigns TRBD1, which was not confirmed against the DNA. Germline V gene data show CDR1 as PRHDT and CDR2 as FYEKMQ (reference sequence). Inclusive of both ends, the CDR3 amounts to 11 amino acids. This CDR3 reads CASSERGQGPL.